This T cell receptor (beta chain) was observed in a study of graft-versus-host responses after intestinal transplantation. Study-level background: Following induction with anti-thymocyte globulin, all recipients were given tacrolimus and steroids for three to four years.

TCRdb's table, derived via immunoSEQ multiplex PCR, lists solely in-frame clones and lacks some. The sample contains about 97,000 clones, roughly 90% of which appear only once. A word on this clone: The antigen remains undetermined.

This CDR3 has 19 amino acids. After removal of 1 base from V and 0 bases from J, the junction contained 13 bases not matched to a gene. Germline V CDR1 and CDR2: GTSNPN, SVGIG (reference sequence). The source material was unstimulated CD8+ T cells sorted from spleen or lymph node cells, sampled before transplant. This clonotype originated in a human donor who was the organ donor for an intestinal transplant. The V call is TRBV30, the J call TRBJ2-3, with 10 bases identical to TRBD2. The CDR3 coding sequence is TGTGCCTGGAGTGGGGGACTAGCGAAGAACCTGACTAGCACAGATACGCAGTATTTT. Translating gives CAWSGGLAKNLTSTDTQYF. Variable domain in full (rest from reference TRBV30 and TRBJ2-3): SQTIHQWPATLVQPVGSPLSLECTVEGTSNPNLYWYRQAAGRGLQLLFYSVGIGQISSEVPQNLSASRPQDRQFILSSKKLLLSDSGFYLCAWSGGLAKNLTSTDTQYFGPGTRLTVL.